The present T cell receptor (beta chain) was sequenced within a study of identical twins. Study results and limitations: Cross-sectional statistics underpinned the conclusions; the same donors were not followed. Out-of-frame alpha sequences that twins shared showed excess low generation probability.

Worth noting for this clonotype: Its antigen is undetermined.

TCRdb reanalysed the 5' RACE reads using MiXCR and keeps one entry per CDR3 protein. The table has approximately 550,000 distinct CDR3 sequences, 20% to 25% seen once; the top ten hold around 0.48%. In germline, CDR1 is SGHVS, CDR2 FNYEAQ. The ends were cut back, 3 bases at V and 5 bases at J, with 7 bases in the middle. The CDR3 sequence is 12 residues long. The data were also submitted as part of a second study, on yellow fever vaccine responses in identical twins.

The receptor was derived from a woman between 18 and 29 years old in good health. Sequencing was carried out using CD4+ T cells sorted from blood. The chain couples TRBV7-6 to TRBJ2-5; no clear D gene. CDR3 sequence reads: CASSFTLETQYF. The CDR3 DNA reads TGTGCCAGCAGCTTCACTCTGGAGACCCAGTACTTC.